This T cell receptor beta chain was retrieved from a study of T cells in Graves' hyperthyroidism and ophthalmopathy. Broader study findings: Blood samples included most of the expanded thyroid clonotypes exceeding 0.001. Through a model of 13 V-J features, ophthalmopathy was separated from stable hyperthyroidism.

Ophthalmopathy cases met thresholds of Clinical Activity Score at least 3, NOSPECS grade at least 4 and duration under 3 months. This clonotype is a singleton in its sample. The antigen remains undetermined. Amplified regions were TCR beta CDR3 sequences from RNA transcripts. RT-PCR in the first round (using the HTBI primer set) targeted the TCR CDR3. TCRdb processed the multiplex PCR reads anew with MiXCR; each CDR3 protein has one entry. This sample yields 600,000 to 700,000 distinct CDR3 sequences, of which roughly 14% are seen a single time; around 4.1% belongs to the top ten. V shed 6 bases and J shed 5 bases, with 14 bases lying between them. Germline lookup yields CDR1 MNHNS and CDR2 SASEGT. The CDR3 is made up of 14 amino acids.

The clonotype was recovered from a woman in her thirties or forties with Graves' ophthalmopathy. The chain uses TRBV6-1 and TRBJ1-5; a possible D gene is TRBD1 (5 bases). The sample was blood. This chain's CDR3 is CASRFRGFDQPQHF. CDR3 sequence (DNA): TGTGCCAGCAGGTTTCGGGGCTTCGATCAGCCCCAGCATTTT.